The clone carrying this T cell receptor beta chain was recorded once. TCRdb re-derived calls from the reads in MiXCR, one entry per CDR3 protein. The sample lists hundreds of thousands of distinct CDR3 sequences, roughly 15% seen once, with 12% in the top ten. The V and J ends lost 5 bases and 2 bases, in that order; junction bases with no gene match: 4. The CDR3 has 14 residues. From germline, CDR1 is KGHSH and CDR2 LQKENI. The entry originates in a study of T cell repertoires in cytomegalovirus infection. The receptor comes from a human donor in good health (CMV status not recorded). Some clones in this sample may be carry-over from other donors' samples. The rearrangement joins TRBV18 to TRBJ1-2; 8 bases are a match to TRBD1. What was sequenced was PBMCs. The chain's CDR3 is CASSKGQENYGYTF. CDR3 sequence (DNA): TGTGCCAGCTCAAAGGGACAGGAGAACTATGGCTACACCTTC.